The 25 T cell receptor beta chains below come from one sample, sequenced in a study of blood T cells in healthy people across ages. The second PCR ran 7 to 11 cycles with a sample-barcoded 5' primer and J-beta primers. Via MiXCR, TCRdb re-called the 5' RACE reads, giving one row per CDR3 protein. The table shows 720,000 or so distinct CDR3 sequences, with roughly 43% occurring only once. Input material: blood. These receptors were obtained from a man at least 80 years old in good health.

This clonotype was seen a few times. The chain recombines TRBV20-1 with TRBJ2-3; TRBD2 matches at 9 bases. Germline CDR1 and CDR2: DFQATT and SNEGSKA (reference sequence). The CDR3 totals 17 residues. The trim removed 0 bases at V and 2 bases at J, leaving 9 bases unmatched. In nucleotides, the CDR3 is TGCAGTGCTAGAGACAGCGGGGGGACAGAACTCACAGATACGCAGTATTTT. It is translated as CSARDSGGTELTDTQYF.

V usage is TRBV18 and J usage is TRBJ2-1, with TRBD1 matching over 8 bases. The CDR3 extends over 11 amino acids. V lost 3 bases to trimming and J lost 14 bases; unmatched junction nucleotides: 3. Germline V gives CDR1 KGHSH, CDR2 LQKENI. CDR3 sequence reads: CASSPQDREFF. As DNA, the CDR3 is TGTGCCAGCTCACCCCAGGACAGGGAGTTCTTC.

The chain couples TRBV7-8 to TRBJ2-3, with 14 bases lining up with TRBD2. The V gene's germline CDR1 is SGHVS and CDR2 FQNEAQ. CDR3 length: 19 amino acids. Trimming cost V 4 bases and J 4 bases; bases outside gene matches: 13. The DNA of the CDR3 is TGTGCCAGCAGCTATCCCGGGACTAGCGGGAGAGGGCGAGCAGATACGCAGTATTTT. Translated: CASSYPGTSGRGRADTQYF.

The chain joins TRBV7-9 to TRBJ2-5; D unclear. Trimming cost V 3 bases and J 4 bases, with 12 bases left between them. CDR1 and CDR2 from the germline V gene are SEHNR and FQNEAQ (reference sequence). This CDR3 is built from 14 residues. Here the CDR3 reads CASSFRASPETQYF. The CDR3 DNA is TGTGCCAGCAGCTTTCGGGCCAGCCCAGAGACCCAGTACTTC.

The V and J genes are TRBV10-3 and TRBJ2-3, with D hard to call. There are 12 residues in the CDR3. Trimming cost V 6 bases and J 6 bases, with 10 bases left between them. From germline, CDR1 is ENHRY and CDR2 SYGVKD. CDR3 DNA sequence: TGTGCCATCAGCCAAGATGGGGATACGCAGTATTTT. Amino acid sequence: CAISQDGDTQYF.

The chain is built from TRBV5-1 and TRBJ2-1; 7 bases agree with TRBD2. Germline V CDR1 and CDR2: SGHRS, YFSETQ. This CDR3 is 12 amino acids long. V gave up 7 bases and J gave up 13 bases; unmatched junction bases: 11. CDR3 residues: CASSSGGETQFF. CDR3 sequence (DNA): TGCGCCAGCTCCTCGGGGGGAGAGACCCAGTTCTTC. Complete variable domain (other parts from reference TRBV5-1 and TRBJ2-1): KAGVTQTPRYLIKTRGQQVTLSCSPISGHRSVSWYQQTPGQGLQFLFEYFSETQRNKGNFPGRFSGRQFSNSRSEMNVSTLELGDSALYLCASSSGGETQFFGPGTRLTVL.

This rearrangement joins TRBV9 to TRBJ2-1; 7 bases align to TRBD1. V shed 0 bases and J 9 bases; nucleotides not matched to a gene: 3. This CDR3 is built from 13 residues. CDR1 is SGDLS and CDR2 is YYNGEE in the germline V gene. The CDR3 sequence is CASSVVSGGEQFF. The CDR3 region has the DNA TGTGCCAGCAGCGTAGTGTCAGGGGGTGAGCAGTTCTTC.

The sample holds a few counts of this clonotype. This chain joins TRBV5-5 and TRBJ2-3; no reliable D call. The V gene lost 6 bases and the J gene lost 1 base, with 12 bases spanning the gap. Germline CDR1 reads SGHKS; CDR2 reads YYEKEE (reference sequence). The CDR3 length is 14 residues. The CDR3 DNA is TGTGCCAGCACCCTGGCGCAGGGCACAGATACGCAGTATTTT. Translated, it gives CASTLAQGTDTQYF. Using reference TRBV5-5 and TRBJ2-3 for the parts outside the CDR3, the full variable domain is DAGVTQSPTHLIKTRGQQVTLRCSPISGHKSVSWYQQVLGQGPQFIFQYYEKEERGRGNFPDRFSARQFPNYSSELNVNALLLGDSALYLCASTLAQGTDTQYFGPGTRLTVL.

This chain links TRBV6-2 or TRBV6-3 with TRBJ2-6, with no clear D. The V end lost 8 bases, the J end lost 1 base, and 6 bases lay between the germline ends. There are 13 residues in the CDR3. Germline values: CDR1 MNHEY, CDR2 SVGEGT. Written as DNA, the CDR3 is TGTGCCAGCGATAGGTCTGGGGCCAACGTCCTGACTTTC. Amino acids: CASDRSGANVLTF.

The chain joins TRBV4-3 to TRBJ1-1; D gene unclear. CDR3 length: 16 residues. The V gene's germline CDR1 is LGHNA and CDR2 YSLEER. With 0 bases removed from V and 1 base from J, the gap between germline ends came to 12 bases. The CDR3 loop is CASSQDFRQANTEAFF. CDR3 in DNA: TGCGCCAGCAGCCAAGATTTTAGGCAAGCGAACACTGAAGCTTTCTTT.

The chain employs TRBV20-1 and TRBJ2-1, with 9 bases lining up with TRBD1. The V and J ends lost 0 bases and 3 bases, in that order; junction bases with no gene match: 6. CDR1 and CDR2 from the germline V gene are DFQATT and SNEGSKA (reference sequence). The CDR3 consists of 16 residues. CDR3 nucleotide sequence: TGCAGTGCTAGAGACAATGCGGGACAGGGCTACAATGAGCAGTTCTTC. Residues: CSARDNAGQGYNEQFF.

This chain connects TRBV28 to TRBJ2-1; D is unclear. This CDR3 region has 11 residues. Germline-derived CDR1 and CDR2 are MDHEN and SYDVKM. Trimming took 1 base from V and 9 from J, leaving 4 bases between them. The CDR3: CASSLFREQFF. As DNA, the CDR3 is TGTGCCAGCAGTTTATTTCGTGAGCAGTTCTTC.

This clonotype was seen more than once but under ten times. CDR3 residues: CASSRRGSGGSADTQYF. The CDR3 coding sequence is TGTGCCAGCAGCCGAAGAGGATCAGGGGGCAGTGCAGATACGCAGTATTTT. The chain employs TRBV6-1 and TRBJ2-3; 8 bases line up with TRBD1. CDR3 length: 17 amino acids. V lost 6 bases to trimming and J lost 4 bases; unmatched junction nucleotides: 15. Germline CDR1 MNHNS, CDR2 SASEGT.

This rearrangement joins TRBV20-1 to TRBJ2-1; D is ambiguous. Looked up from germline, CDR1 is DFQATT and CDR2 is SNEGSKA (reference sequence). V was trimmed by 1 base and J by 4 bases, leaving 11 bases between them. The CDR3 consists of 14 residues. The DNA for the CDR3 is TGCAGTGCTAGAGTTACACTCTTATACAATGAGCAGTTCTTC. This encodes CSARVTLLYNEQFF.

The rearrangement links TRBV20-1 to TRBJ2-1; D is perhaps TRBD1 (5 bases). The CDR3 has 15 residues. Germline assignment: CDR1 DFQATT and CDR2 SNEGSKA (reference sequence). Trimming left V 0 bases short and J 8 bases short, with 17 bases between. CDR3: CSARDPLQGGDEQFF. The CDR3 region has the DNA TGCAGTGCTAGAGATCCGTTGCAGGGTGGGGATGAGCAGTTCTTC.

This clonotype appeared many times. This sequence joins TRBV27 and TRBJ2-7; TRBD1 aligns across 10 bases. V was pared by 3 bases and J by 5 bases, with 4 bases of the junction left unmatched. The CDR3 totals 14 residues. The germline CDR1 and CDR2 sequences are MNHEY and SMNVEV (reference sequence). CDR3 in DNA: TGTGCCAGCAGTTTTGAGACAGGGGGCCACGAGCAGTACTTC. This translates into CASSFETGGHEQYF.

The chain employs TRBV4-1 and TRBJ2-5; no reliable D call. Per germline, CDR1 MGHRA and CDR2 YSYEKL. The CDR3 spans 17 residues. V gave up 0 bases and J gave up 0 bases, with 14 bases separating them. The CDR3 DNA is TGCGCCAGCAGCCAAGATGGGCTCCAACAGTACCAAGAGACCCAGTACTTC. Amino acid sequence: CASSQDGLQQYQETQYF.

This clonotype was picked up many times. J is TRBJ2-5 and V is TRBV11-2; possibly TRBD2 for D (6 bases). CDR3 length: 14 amino acids. Trimming removed 5 bases from V and 5 bases from J, with 15 bases in between. CDR1 and CDR2 (germline): SGHAT, FQNNGV. CDR3 in DNA: TGTGCCAGCAGCCGAAATTACCGGGGGGAGACCCAGTACTTC. Translated: CASSRNYRGETQYF.

The rearrangement joins TRBV20-1 to TRBJ2-7, with TRBD1 matching over 8 bases. The CDR3 is 16 residues long. Germline trimming cut 3 bases from V and 0 bases from J; bases unmatched to any gene: 10. CDR1 is DFQATT and CDR2 is SNEGSKA in the germline V gene (reference sequence). The CDR3 region is CSASMRDRSFSYEQYF. The CDR3 DNA sequence: TGCAGTGCTAGTATGCGGGACAGGAGCTTCTCCTACGAGCAGTACTTC.

This clonotype was recorded only once. This chain links TRBV6-1 with TRBJ2-5; TRBD1 matches at 11 bases. The J call may be faulty, since TRBJ2-7 better matches the DNA end. The CDR3 loop spans 14 amino acids. Germline assignment: CDR1 MNHNS and CDR2 SASEGT. CDR3 bases: TGTGCCAGCAGAGGACAGGGGGCTCGGTACGAGCAGTACTTC. Protein sequence: CASRGQGARYEQYF.

This clonotype was recorded many times. The chain carries TRBV29-1 and TRBJ2-3, with 14 bases matching TRBD2. The germline CDR1 and CDR2 sequences are SQVTM and ANQGSEA. Trimming took 5 bases from V and 3 from J; bases not matched to a gene: 4. The CDR3 extends over 15 amino acids. In nucleotides, the CDR3 is TGCAGCGTTACCGGGACTAGCGGGAGAACAGATACGCAGTATTTT. Amino acids: CSVTGTSGRTDTQYF.

This clonotype came up a few times. The V and J genes are TRBV7-9 and TRBJ1-4; D unresolved. The V end lost 3 bases, the J end lost 7 bases, and 15 bases lay between the germline ends. Germline assignment: CDR1 SEHNR and CDR2 FQNEAQ (reference sequence). The CDR3 is 15 residues long. DNA of the CDR3: TGTGCCAGCAGCTTGAGGAGTAACCTGGGTGAAAAACTGTTTTTT. This translates into CASSLRSNLGEKLFF.

The table lists this clonotype with many counts. The chain joins TRBV11-2 to TRBJ2-7, with no clear D. Trimming pared 7 bases from V and 0 bases from J, leaving 22 bases between. The CDR3 sequence is 17 residues long. CDR1 SGHAT and CDR2 FQNNGV come from the germline V gene. The chain's CDR3 is CASTISSGPTHSYEQYF. For the CDR3, the DNA is TGTGCCAGCACCATATCCTCCGGGCCCACTCACTCCTACGAGCAGTACTTC. Based on the CDR3 plus reference TRBV11-2 and TRBJ2-7, the full variable domain is EAGVAQSPRYKIIEKRQSVAFWCNPISGHATLYWYQQILGQGPKLLIQFQNNGVVDDSQLPKDRFSAERLKGVDSTLKIQPAKLEDSAVYLCASTISSGPTHSYEQYFGPGTRLTVT.

V gene TRBV20-1 combines with J gene TRBJ1-6; no clear D. The germline V gene has CDR1 DFQATT and CDR2 SNEGSKA (reference sequence). V gave up 3 bases and J gave up 10 bases, with 16 bases separating them. The CDR3 totals 14 residues. The CDR3 nucleotides read TGCAGTGCTAGGAAGGAGGGCCTCAACTCACCCCTCCACTTT. Translating it yields CSARKEGLNSPLHF.

This clonotype was counted once. The J gene is TRBJ2-1, the V gene TRBV24-1; maybe TRBD2 (7 bases). Between the trimmed V and J ends, which lost 6 bases and 4 bases, there was a span of 18 bases. Germline V gives CDR1 KGHDR, CDR2 SFDVKD. There are 16 residues in the CDR3. CDR3 protein: CATSNGGHKNYNEQFF. The CDR3 region has the DNA TGTGCCACCAGTAACGGGGGGCACAAGAATTACAATGAGCAGTTCTTC.